This T cell receptor (beta chain) was observed in a study of T cell repertoires in cytomegalovirus infection. With V trimmed by 5 bases and J by 5 bases, 14 bases remained unmatched. Germline CDR1 SGHVS, CDR2 FQNEAQ. The CDR3 is 17 residues long. One entry per CDR3 protein results from TCRdb running MiXCR on the reads. The sample records 680,000 or so distinct CDR3 sequences, roughly 36% being singletons. Sequencing was carried out using PBMCs. This receptor was identified in a human donor in good health (CMV status not recorded). Some clones in this sample may be carry-over from other donors' samples. This chain links TRBV7-8 with TRBJ2-5; 10 nucleotides agree with TRBD1. The CDR3 spells CASSPFRGDRGSETQYF. The DNA for the CDR3 is TGTGCCAGCAGCCCCTTTAGGGGGGACAGGGGTTCGGAGACCCAGTACTTC.